This is a list of T cell receptor beta chains from one sample in a study of blood T cell repertoires in COVID-19. Profiled with immunoSEQ multiplex PCR; TCRdb holds only in-frame clones, not every one. The repertoire includes 200,000 or so clones, about four fifths of them detected once, and roughly 5.3% sits in the top ten. Sequencing used peripheral blood. The receptor set was obtained from a woman aged 70-85 years with active or convalescent COVID-19. Each CDR3 is given with its conserved first and last residue. The D gene is left open where the match is weak. A clone size is listed for some rows: how often the clone was seen (once, few, many), or a class if it is expanded.

D: .; J: TRBJ2-7; size: .; V: TRBV7-9; DNA: TGTGCCAGCAGCCTAGACAGGACCGACATTACCTACGAGCAGTACTTC; CDR3: CASSLDRTDITYEQYF
D: .; J: TRBJ1-2; size: .; V: TRBV27; DNA: TGTGCCAGCAGCCCCCCGAGGGGGGGCGATGGCTACACCTTC; CDR3: CASSPPRGGDGYTF
D: .; J: TRBJ2-6; size: .; V: TRBV10-3; DNA: TGTGCCATCAGTCATGGGAGCTCTGGGGCCAACGTCCTGACTTTC; CDR3: CAISHGSSGANVLTF
D: .; J: TRBJ2-1; size: .; V: TRBV5-4; DNA: TGTGCCAGCAGCTGGGGGGGGGCCCGTGGTGAGCAGTTCTTC; CDR3: CASSWGGARGEQFF
D: .; J: TRBJ1-1; size: .; V: TRBV7-9; DNA: TGTGCCAGCAGCCCCGCGGGCAACACTGAAGCTTTCTTT; CDR3: CASSPAGNTEAFF
D: .; J: TRBJ2-7; size: .; V: TRBV19; DNA: TGTGCCAGTAGTCTAGCTCCCCCGGGGATCTACGAGCAGTACTTC; CDR3: CASSLAPPGIYEQYF
D: .; J: TRBJ1-1; size: .; V: TRBV9; DNA: TGTGCCAGCAGCGACTCACTGAACACTGAAGCTTTCTTT; CDR3: CASSDSLNTEAFF
D: .; J: TRBJ1-2; size: .; V: TRBV3-1/TRBV3-2; DNA: TGTGCCAGCTCTTTAGGGGCCAGTTACACTTATGGCTACACCTTC; CDR3: CASSLGASYTYGYTF
D: TRBD1; J: TRBJ2-2; size: .; V: TRBV19; DNA: TGTGCCAGTAGTACCGACAGGGTGGCCGGGGAGCTGTTTTTT; CDR3: CASSTDRVAGELFF
D: .; J: TRBJ1-2; size: .; V: TRBV19; DNA: TGTGCCAGTAGGGGGGGTCTCTTTGACACCTTC; CDR3: CASRGGLFDTF
D: .; J: TRBJ1-3; size: once; V: TRBV19; DNA: TGTGCCAGTGGGATGACAGGCCGCTCTGGAAACACCATATATTTT; CDR3: CASGMTGRSGNTIYF
D: TRBD1; J: TRBJ2-2; size: .; V: TRBV5-1; DNA: TGCGCCAGCAGCCCCGGACAGGGGTTGACCGGGGAGCTGTTTTTT; CDR3: CASSPGQGLTGELFF
D: TRBD2; J: TRBJ2-1; size: .; V: TRBV10-1; DNA: TGCGCCAGCAGTGAGTCGGCCGGACTAGCGGCCTACAATGAGCAGTTCTTC; CDR3: CASSESAGLAAYNEQFF
D: .; J: TRBJ2-1; size: once; V: TRBV11-3; DNA: TGTGCCAGCAGCTCCGGTCCTAACCCTTACAATGAGCAGTTCTTC; CDR3: CASSSGPNPYNEQFF
D: TRBD1; J: TRBJ2-1; size: .; V: TRBV6-4; DNA: TGTGCCAGCAGTGGGGGAGCGGGACAGGGGGCGAATGAGCAGTTCTTC; CDR3: CASSGGAGQGANEQFF
D: TRBD1; J: TRBJ2-7; size: .; V: TRBV7-2; DNA: TGTGCCAGCAGCTCCCGACAGGGTGGCACCGAGCAGTACTTC; CDR3: CASSSRQGGTEQYF
D: TRBD2; J: TRBJ2-3; size: once; V: TRBV6-1; DNA: TGTGCCAGCAGTGAAAGATCGGCGGGAGGGCTAGATACGCAGTATTTT; CDR3: CASSERSAGGLDTQYF
D: TRBD1; J: TRBJ2-7; size: .; V: TRBV28; DNA: TGTGCCAGCAGTGACCCCGGGACAGGGTCCTACGAGCAGTACTTC; CDR3: CASSDPGTGSYEQYF
D: TRBD1; J: TRBJ1-3; size: .; V: TRBV24-1; DNA: TGTGCCACCAGTGGGACAGGGGGCGAAAACACCATATATTTT; CDR3: CATSGTGGENTIYF
D: TRBD2; J: TRBJ2-1; size: once; V: TRBV6-5; DNA: TGTGCCAGCAGTTACGACATTCCCGGGAGGGGCTATGAGCAGTTCTTC; CDR3: CASSYDIPGRGYEQFF
D: TRBD1; J: TRBJ2-1; size: .; V: TRBV6-5; DNA: TGTGCCAGCACCATCGACAGGGTCTACAATGAGCAGTTCTTC; CDR3: CASTIDRVYNEQFF
D: .; J: TRBJ2-3; size: few; V: TRBV27; DNA: TGTGCCAGCAGGCCTACAGGAACCTCCGGGCGTACGCAGTATTTT; CDR3: CASRPTGTSGRTQYF
D: .; J: TRBJ2-1; size: .; V: TRBV6-1; DNA: TGTGCCAGCAGTGAAGAAGCGAGCGGACTCTACAATGAGCAGTTCTTC; CDR3: CASSEEASGLYNEQFF
D: TRBD2; J: TRBJ2-5; size: once; V: TRBV6-5; DNA: TGTGCCAGCAGTTCCCTTAGCGGGAGTGATCAGACCCAGTACTTC; CDR3: CASSSLSGSDQTQYF
D: TRBD1; J: TRBJ1-2; size: .; V: TRBV5-1; DNA: TGCGCCAGCAGCCAACCGGGACAGGCATATGGCTACACCTTC; CDR3: CASSQPGQAYGYTF
D: TRBD1; J: TRBJ1-1; size: .; V: TRBV10-2; DNA: TGCGCCAGCAATAGACAGGGGCTCTCTAGGTCAAGCACTGAAGCTTTCTTT; CDR3: CASNRQGLSRSSTEAFF
D: .; J: TRBJ2-3; size: .; V: TRBV28; DNA: TGTGCCAGCACAGCGGGCACAGATACGCAGTATTTT; CDR3: CASTAGTDTQYF
D: .; J: TRBJ2-1; size: .; V: TRBV10-1; DNA: TGCGCCAGCAGTCCTAGCTCCTACAATGAGCAGTTCTTC; CDR3: CASSPSSYNEQFF
D: TRBD2; J: TRBJ2-7; size: .; V: TRBV4-1; DNA: TGCGCCAGCAGCCAAGCCGCGAGGGCTAGCGGGAGAACGAGCTACGAGCAGTACTTC; CDR3: CASSQAARASGRTSYEQYF
D: TRBD1; J: TRBJ2-7; size: .; V: TRBV18; DNA: TGTGCCAGCTCACCACGTACAGGGGTGGAGGAGCAGTACTTC; CDR3: CASSPRTGVEEQYF
D: TRBD2; J: TRBJ2-3; size: .; V: TRBV6-2/TRBV6-3; DNA: TGTGCCAGCAGTCCGGGACTAGCGGGGTCAGATACGCAGTATTTT; CDR3: CASSPGLAGSDTQYF
D: .; J: TRBJ2-1; size: .; V: TRBV7-6; DNA: TGTGCCAGCAGCACATACAATGAGCAGTTCTTC; CDR3: CASSTYNEQFF
D: TRBD1; J: TRBJ2-7; size: .; V: TRBV4-1; DNA: TGCGCCAGCAGCCAAGGAAGGGGGCTTCAGACCCACGAGCAGTACTTC; CDR3: CASSQGRGLQTHEQYF
D: .; J: TRBJ1-1; size: .; V: TRBV5-1; DNA: TGCGCCAGCAGCTTGGGTGTACAGGGTGAAGCTTTCTTT; CDR3: CASSLGVQGEAFF
D: .; J: TRBJ2-7; size: once; V: TRBV2; DNA: TGTGCCAGCAGTGGGACACTTACCTACGAGCAGTACTTC; CDR3: CASSGTLTYEQYF
D: .; J: TRBJ1-1; size: .; V: TRBV10-2; DNA: TGCGCCAGCAGTGAGAGACAACTGAACACTGAAGCTTTCTTT; CDR3: CASSERQLNTEAFF
D: .; J: TRBJ2-7; size: .; V: TRBV18; DNA: TGTGCCAGCTCACCGAATCAGGACGAGCAGTACTTC; CDR3: CASSPNQDEQYF
D: .; J: TRBJ1-4; size: .; V: TRBV9; DNA: TGTGCCAGCAGCGTAGGGGTAGGGGCGGGGGAAAAACTGTTTTTT; CDR3: CASSVGVGAGEKLFF
D: .; J: TRBJ2-7; size: .; V: TRBV7-2; DNA: TGTGCCAGCAGCTTAGGAAGAAGGGCGGGTCAGCAGTACTTC; CDR3: CASSLGRRAGQQYF
D: TRBD1; J: TRBJ1-1; size: .; V: TRBV6-5; DNA: TGTGCCAGCAGGCTACAGGGGGAGAACACTGAAGCTTTCTTT; CDR3: CASRLQGENTEAFF
D: .; J: TRBJ1-2; size: .; V: TRBV7-9; DNA: TGTGCCAGCAGCTTAAAAAACGGGGGATACGGCTACACCTTC; CDR3: CASSLKNGGYGYTF
D: .; J: TRBJ1-2; size: few; V: TRBV5-1; DNA: TGCGCCAGCAGCTTGGGACAGAGCTATGGCTACACCTTC; CDR3: CASSLGQSYGYTF
D: .; J: TRBJ1-1; size: .; V: TRBV5-1; DNA: TGCGCCAGCAGTACCCAGATACAGGGGAACACTGAAGCTTTCTTT; CDR3: CASSTQIQGNTEAFF
D: TRBD2; J: TRBJ2-2; size: .; V: TRBV20-1; DNA: TGCAGTGCTAGTCCGACTAGCGGGAGGGCTCGCGAGCTGTTTTTT; CDR3: CSASPTSGRARELFF
D: TRBD2; J: TRBJ2-1; size: .; V: TRBV9; DNA: TGTGCCAGCAGCGCGACTAGCGGACACAATGAGCAGTTCTTC; CDR3: CASSATSGHNEQFF
D: TRBD2; J: TRBJ2-7; size: .; V: TRBV28; DNA: TGTGCCAGCAGTCGCCCTAGCGGGAGGTACTACGAGCAGTACTTC; CDR3: CASSRPSGRYYEQYF